This TCR beta chain was recovered during a study of shared clonotypes between healthy human individuals. Findings and caveats of the study: Clonotypes shared by all four sorted-subset donors had higher generation probabilities than non-shared clonotypes. It was observed that approximately 5% of naive CD4 clonotypes were shared across several donors.

Using immunoSEQ multiplex PCR, the repertoire was profiled, and TCRdb retains in-frame clones only, with some absent. The sample holds around 2,000,000 clones, 85% to 95% seen once. The CDR3 runs to 17 residues. CDR1 and CDR2 from the germline V gene are SEHNR and FQNEAQ (reference sequence). V lost 1 base and J 7 bases, leaving 20 bases between the germline ends. About this clone itself: Its target is not known.

The receptor was derived from a man younger than 35 in good health. Sequencing used naive CD4+ T cells sorted from blood. The sample's subset: CD45RA+ positively selected. The chain is built from TRBV7-9 and TRBJ2-1; tentatively, D is TRBD1 (5 bases). CDR3: CASSLGPAGKARNEQFF. The CDR3 region has the DNA TGTGCCAGCAGCTTAGGACCCGCAGGGAAGGCGAGGAATGAGCAGTTCTTC.